The 10 T cell receptor beta chains in this list originate from one sample, sequenced in a study of T-cell memory formation after mild COVID-19. TCRdb ran MiXCR on the 5' RACE reads and lists one entry per CDR3 protein. Found here are 500,000 to 600,000 distinct CDR3 sequences, roughly 18% of them singletons; the top ten hold around 12%. Material for sequencing was PBMCs or a T cell subset sorted from them (not recorded which). The receptor source for this set is an adult woman who had mild COVID-19 (a few samples of this study predate the infection). Cell type and time point are not known.

The V call is TRBV12-3 or TRBV12-4, the J call TRBJ2-3; tentatively, D is TRBD1 or TRBD2 (5 bases each). The CDR3 is made up of 15 amino acids. Trimming took off 1 base at V and 1 base at J, with 9 bases between the two ends. CDR3 sequence (DNA): TGTGCCAGCAGTTTAGGGGACGCTCGCACAGATACGCAGTATTTT. It is translated as CASSLGDARTDTQYF.

This clonotype has only a few counts. This chain connects TRBV4-1 to TRBJ1-4; D is uncertain. The germline CDR1 and CDR2 sequences are MGHRA and YSYEKL. CDR3 length: 15 amino acids. Trimming left V 0 bases short and J 0 bases short, with 5 bases between. The CDR3 loop is CASSQEATTNEKLFF. In DNA form, the CDR3 reads TGCGCCAGCAGCCAAGAAGCAACAACTAATGAAAAACTGTTTTTT.

This clonotype was recorded a few times. The rearrangement joins TRBV27 to TRBJ2-1, with 8 bases lining up with TRBD1. There are 15 residues in the CDR3. Germline lookup yields CDR1 MNHEY and CDR2 SMNVEV (reference sequence). V trimming: 7 bases; J trimming: 8 bases; junction bases outside the gene matches: 13. Here the CDR3 reads CASIPTDRGYDEQFF. Here the CDR3 DNA reads TGTGCCAGCATCCCAACTGACAGGGGTTACGATGAGCAGTTCTTC.

The chain carries TRBV7-2 and TRBJ1-5; no clear D. The CDR3 extends over 12 amino acids. Trimming took 1 base from V and 6 from J, leaving 4 bases between them. Germline V gene lookup returns CDR1 SGHTA and CDR2 FQGNSA. CDR3 loop: CASSLDLQPQHF. CDR3 nucleotides: TGTGCCAGCAGCTTAGATCTTCAGCCCCAGCATTTT.

There are a few counts of this clonotype. The chain has TRBV30 and TRBJ2-1, with 7 bases matching TRBD1. Trimming took 2 bases from V and 3 from J; bases not matched to a gene: 10. In germline, CDR1 is GTSNPN, CDR2 SVGIG (reference sequence). The CDR3 length is 16 residues. CDR3 sequence (DNA): TGTGCCTGGAGTCGAAGACGGGACAGCAACTACAATGAGCAGTTCTTC. It codes for CAWSRRRDSNYNEQFF.

CDR3 sequence reads: CASSLVGLETGELFF. CDR3 nucleotides: TGTGCCAGCAGCTTGGTAGGGCTGGAAACCGGGGAGCTGTTTTTT. The J gene is TRBJ2-2, the V gene TRBV11-2; D is unresolved. This CDR3 is built from 15 residues. Germline CDR1 SGHAT, CDR2 FQNNGV. The V gene lost 3 bases and the J gene lost 5 bases, with 13 bases spanning the gap.

Only a few counts were recorded for this clonotype. The chain recombines TRBV12-3 or TRBV12-4 with TRBJ2-3, with D possibly called TRBD1 or TRBD2 (5 bases each). Trimming pared 6 bases from V and 4 bases from J, leaving 14 bases between. This CDR3 contains 14 residues. CDR3 amino acids: CASSFGTTADTQYF. The DNA of the CDR3 is TGTGCCAGCAGCTTTGGGACCACGGCAGATACGCAGTATTTT.

The chain recombines TRBV12-3 or TRBV12-4 with TRBJ1-2, with a possible D match to TRBD1 (5 bases). This CDR3 region has 14 residues. V gave up 3 bases and J gave up 3 bases, with 11 bases separating them. This chain's CDR3 is CASSFGQGDYGYTF. The CDR3 DNA is TGTGCCAGCAGTTTTGGTCAGGGTGACTATGGCTACACCTTC.

This chain uses TRBV9 with TRBJ2-1; 7 nucleotides match TRBD1. Trimming removed 8 bases from V and 1 base from J; junction bases left unmatched: 3. CDR3 length: 13 amino acids. Germline assignment: CDR1 SGDLS and CDR2 YYNGEE. The CDR3 nucleotides are TGTGCCAGTACAGGGGCTTCCTACAATGAGCAGTTCTTC. It yields the protein CASTGASYNEQFF.

This clonotype was seen only a few times. The gene calls are TRBV6-5 and TRBJ1-2; D may be TRBD1 (6 bases). Trimming removed 6 bases from V and 7 bases from J, with 24 bases in between. CDR3 length equals 16 residues. Germline V CDR1 and CDR2: MNHEY, SVGAGI. Written as DNA, the CDR3 is TGTGCCAGCAGGGGGACAAGGCGGTTGGCCCCATCTGGCTACACCTTC. The encoded protein is CASRGTRRLAPSGYTF.